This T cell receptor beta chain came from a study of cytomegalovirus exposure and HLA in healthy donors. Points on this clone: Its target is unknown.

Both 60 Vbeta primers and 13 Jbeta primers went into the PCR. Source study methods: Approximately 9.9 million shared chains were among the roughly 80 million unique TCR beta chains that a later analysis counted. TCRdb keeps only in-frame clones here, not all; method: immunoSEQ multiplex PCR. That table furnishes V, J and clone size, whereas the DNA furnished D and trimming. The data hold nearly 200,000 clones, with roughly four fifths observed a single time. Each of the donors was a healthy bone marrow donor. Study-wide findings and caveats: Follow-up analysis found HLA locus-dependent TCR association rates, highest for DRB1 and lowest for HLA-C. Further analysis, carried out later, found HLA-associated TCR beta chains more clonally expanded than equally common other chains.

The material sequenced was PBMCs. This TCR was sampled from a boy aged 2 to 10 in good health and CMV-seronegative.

The DNA for the CDR3 is TGTGCCAGCAGCTTATGGGCGGGGGGGAAGGAGACCCAGTACTTC. Residues: CASSLWAGGKETQYF. The V gene is TRBV7-2, the J gene TRBJ2-5, with 9 bases lining up with TRBD2. V trimming: 2 bases; J trimming: 5 bases; junction bases outside the gene matches: 6. The V gene's germline CDR1 is SGHTA and CDR2 FQGNSA. The CDR3 is 15 residues long.